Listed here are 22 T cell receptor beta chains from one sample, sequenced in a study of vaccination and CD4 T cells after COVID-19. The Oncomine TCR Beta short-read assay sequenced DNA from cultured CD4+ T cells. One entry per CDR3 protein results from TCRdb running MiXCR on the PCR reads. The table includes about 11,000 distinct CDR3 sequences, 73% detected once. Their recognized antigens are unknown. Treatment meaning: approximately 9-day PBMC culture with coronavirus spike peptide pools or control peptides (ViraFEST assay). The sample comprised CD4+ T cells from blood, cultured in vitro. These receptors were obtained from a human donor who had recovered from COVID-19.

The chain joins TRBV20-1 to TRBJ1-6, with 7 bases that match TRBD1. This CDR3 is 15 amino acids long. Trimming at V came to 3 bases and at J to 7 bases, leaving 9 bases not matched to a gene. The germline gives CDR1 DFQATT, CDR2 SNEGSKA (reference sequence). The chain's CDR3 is CSARTSGTANSPLHF. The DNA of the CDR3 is TGCAGTGCTAGGACCTCCGGGACAGCAAATTCACCCCTCCACTTT.

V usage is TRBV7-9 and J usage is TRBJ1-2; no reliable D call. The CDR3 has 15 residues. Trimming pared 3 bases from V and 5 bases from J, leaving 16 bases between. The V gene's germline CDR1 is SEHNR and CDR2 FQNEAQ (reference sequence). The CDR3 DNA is TGTGCCAGCAGCTTTGGTCCTCGACGGGGTTATGGCTACACCTTC. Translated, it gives CASSFGPRRGYGYTF.

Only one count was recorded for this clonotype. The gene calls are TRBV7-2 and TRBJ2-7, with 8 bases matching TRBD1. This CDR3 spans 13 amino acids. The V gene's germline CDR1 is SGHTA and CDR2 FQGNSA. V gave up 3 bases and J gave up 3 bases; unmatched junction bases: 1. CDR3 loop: CASSFGQGYEQYF. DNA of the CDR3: TGTGCCAGCAGCTTCGGACAGGGCTACGAGCAGTACTTC.

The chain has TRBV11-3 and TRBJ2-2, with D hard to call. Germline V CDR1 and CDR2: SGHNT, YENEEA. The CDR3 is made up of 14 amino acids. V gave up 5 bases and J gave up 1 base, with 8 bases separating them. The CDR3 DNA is TGTGCCAGCAGCCTCTACAGGAACACCGGGGAGCTGTTTTTT. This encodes CASSLYRNTGELFF.

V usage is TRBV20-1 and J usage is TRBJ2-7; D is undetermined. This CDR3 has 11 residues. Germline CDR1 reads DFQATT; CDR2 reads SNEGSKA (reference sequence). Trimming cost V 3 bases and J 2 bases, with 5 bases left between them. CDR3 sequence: CSASSPYEQYF. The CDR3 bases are TGCAGTGCTAGTAGTCCCTACGAGCAGTACTTC.

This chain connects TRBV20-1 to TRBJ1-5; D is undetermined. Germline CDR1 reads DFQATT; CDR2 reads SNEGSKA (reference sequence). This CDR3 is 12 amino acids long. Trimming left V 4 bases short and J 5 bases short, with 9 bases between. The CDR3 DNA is TGCAGTGCTACGGGGTGGGATCAGCCCCAGCATTTT. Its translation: CSATGWDQPQHF.

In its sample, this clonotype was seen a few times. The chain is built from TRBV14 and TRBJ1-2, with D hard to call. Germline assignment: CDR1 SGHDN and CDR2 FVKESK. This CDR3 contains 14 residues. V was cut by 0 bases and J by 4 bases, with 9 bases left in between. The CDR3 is CASSQDWQPYGYTF. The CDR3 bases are TGTGCCAGCAGCCAAGATTGGCAGCCCTATGGCTACACCTTC.

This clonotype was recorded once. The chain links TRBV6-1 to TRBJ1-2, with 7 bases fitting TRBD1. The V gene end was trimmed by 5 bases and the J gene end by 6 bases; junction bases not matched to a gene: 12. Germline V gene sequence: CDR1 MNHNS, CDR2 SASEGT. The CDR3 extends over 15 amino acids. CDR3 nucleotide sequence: TGTGCCAGCAGTCCACCGACAGGGTTTGGACATGGCTACACCTTC. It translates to CASSPPTGFGHGYTF.

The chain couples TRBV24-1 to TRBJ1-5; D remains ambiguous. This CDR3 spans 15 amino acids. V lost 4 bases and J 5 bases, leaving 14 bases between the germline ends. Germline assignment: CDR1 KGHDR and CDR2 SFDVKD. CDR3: CATSDARRADQPQHF. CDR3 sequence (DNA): TGTGCCACCAGTGACGCGAGGAGGGCGGATCAGCCCCAGCATTTT.

The DNA of the CDR3 is TGTGCCATCGCACCAGGGGCGGTAGAGACCCAGTACTTC. This translates into CAIAPGAVETQYF. V and J are TRBV10-3 and TRBJ2-5, with TRBD1 as a possible D gene (6 bases). This CDR3 is 13 amino acids long. Germline V lookup: CDR1 ENHRY, CDR2 SYGVKD. V lost 8 bases, J lost 4 bases, and 14 bases lay in between.

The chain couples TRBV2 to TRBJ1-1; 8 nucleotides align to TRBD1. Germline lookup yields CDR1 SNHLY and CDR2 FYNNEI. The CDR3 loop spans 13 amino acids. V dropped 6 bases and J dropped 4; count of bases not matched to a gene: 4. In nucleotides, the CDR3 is TGTGCCAGCAGCTCAGGGGGCCGCACTGAAGCTTTCTTT. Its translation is CASSSGGRTEAFF.

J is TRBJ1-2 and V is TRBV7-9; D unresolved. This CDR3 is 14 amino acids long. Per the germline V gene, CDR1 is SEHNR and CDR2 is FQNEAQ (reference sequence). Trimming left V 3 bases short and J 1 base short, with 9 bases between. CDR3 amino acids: CASSLDADNYGYTF. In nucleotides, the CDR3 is TGTGCCAGCAGCTTGGATGCAGATAACTATGGCTACACCTTC.

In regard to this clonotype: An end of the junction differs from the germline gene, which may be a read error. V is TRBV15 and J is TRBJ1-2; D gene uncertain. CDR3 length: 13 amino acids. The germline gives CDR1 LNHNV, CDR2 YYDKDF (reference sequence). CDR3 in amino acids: CATSRDGLYGYTF. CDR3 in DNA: TGTGCCACCAGCAGAGATGGACTTTATGGCTATACCTTC.

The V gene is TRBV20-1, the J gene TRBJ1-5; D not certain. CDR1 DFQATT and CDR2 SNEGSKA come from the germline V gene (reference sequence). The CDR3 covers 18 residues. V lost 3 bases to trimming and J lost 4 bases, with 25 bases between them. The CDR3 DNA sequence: TGCAGTGCTAGTTTGTCTGCCTTTAGGGCCCACCTAAATCAGCCCCAGCATTTT. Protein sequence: CSASLSAFRAHLNQPQHF.

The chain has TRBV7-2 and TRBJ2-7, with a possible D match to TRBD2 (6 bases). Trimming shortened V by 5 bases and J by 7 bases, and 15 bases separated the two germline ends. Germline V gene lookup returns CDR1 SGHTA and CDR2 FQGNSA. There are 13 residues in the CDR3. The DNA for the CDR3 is TGTGCCAGCAGCACGGGACTTGCGGGGGAGCAGTACTTC. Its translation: CASSTGLAGEQYF.

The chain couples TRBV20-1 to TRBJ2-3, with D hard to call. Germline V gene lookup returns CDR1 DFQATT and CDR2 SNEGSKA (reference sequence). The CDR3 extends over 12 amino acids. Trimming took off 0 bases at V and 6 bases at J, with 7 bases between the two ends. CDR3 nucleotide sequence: TGCAGTGCTAGAGATCTTGTGGATACGCAGTATTTT. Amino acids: CSARDLVDTQYF.

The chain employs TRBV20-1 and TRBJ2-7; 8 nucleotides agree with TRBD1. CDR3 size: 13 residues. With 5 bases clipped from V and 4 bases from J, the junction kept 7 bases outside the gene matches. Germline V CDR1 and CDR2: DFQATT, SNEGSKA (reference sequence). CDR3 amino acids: CSAVTGAGYEQYF. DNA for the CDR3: TGCAGTGCTGTGACAGGGGCGGGGTACGAGCAGTACTTC.

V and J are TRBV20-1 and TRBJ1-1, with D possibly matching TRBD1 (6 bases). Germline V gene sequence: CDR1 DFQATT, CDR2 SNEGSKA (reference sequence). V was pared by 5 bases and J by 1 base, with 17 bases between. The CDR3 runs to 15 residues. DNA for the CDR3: TGCAGTGCTCGCTCGACAGGCCCGAGGAACACTGAAGCTTTCTTT. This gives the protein CSARSTGPRNTEAFF.

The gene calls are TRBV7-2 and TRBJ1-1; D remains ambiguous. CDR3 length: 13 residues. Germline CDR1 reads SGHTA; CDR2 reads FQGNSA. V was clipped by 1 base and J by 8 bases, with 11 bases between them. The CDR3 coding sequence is TGTGCCAGCAGCTTAGATCTCCTGGTGGAAGCTTTCTTT. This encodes CASSLDLLVEAFF.

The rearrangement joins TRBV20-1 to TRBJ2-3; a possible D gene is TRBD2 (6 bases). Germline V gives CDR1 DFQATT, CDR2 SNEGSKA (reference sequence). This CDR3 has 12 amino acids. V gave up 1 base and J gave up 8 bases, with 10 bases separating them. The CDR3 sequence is CSARAGRGTQYF. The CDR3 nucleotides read TGCAGTGCTAGAGCCGGGAGAGGTACGCAGTATTTT.

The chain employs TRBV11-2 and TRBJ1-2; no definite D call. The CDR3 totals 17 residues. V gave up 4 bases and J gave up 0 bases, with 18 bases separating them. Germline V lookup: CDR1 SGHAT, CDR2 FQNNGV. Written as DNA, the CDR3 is TGTGCCAGCAGCTCCGTGGCATCCGGGATCCCTAACTATGGCTACACCTTC. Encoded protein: CASSSVASGIPNYGYTF.

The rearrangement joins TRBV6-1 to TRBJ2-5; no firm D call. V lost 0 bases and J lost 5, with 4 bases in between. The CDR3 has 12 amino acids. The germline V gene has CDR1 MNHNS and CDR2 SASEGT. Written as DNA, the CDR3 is TGTGCCAGCAGTGAAGCGGGGGAGACCCAGTACTTC. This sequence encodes CASSEAGETQYF.